The next 30 T cell receptor beta chains were all read from a single sample in a study of cytomegalovirus exposure and HLA in healthy donors (dated by TCRdb to 2017 to 2019). The library was generated by the immunoSEQ multiplex PCR assay. A mixture of 60 forward primers for TCR Vbeta segments and 13 reverse primers for TCR Jbeta segments was used in the multiplex PCR. TCRdb stores this immuneACCESS table with in-frame sequences only. Part of the clones is absent; in the studies checked, under half of the shortfall reflects unresolved V genes, and no reason is known for the rest. This sample gives 150,000 to 200,000 clones in total; 70% to 80% of them show up just once. The ten largest account for under 3% of the sample. The sequencing sample was made of PBMCs. All receptors come from a woman aged 45-60 years in good health and CMV-seronegative.

This chain connects TRBV6-5 to TRBJ2-2; maybe TRBD1 (6 bases). Germline CDR1 reads MNHEY; CDR2 reads SVGAGI. CDR3 length: 15 amino acids. V was pared by 7 bases and J by 0 bases, with 12 bases between. This CDR3 is CASKRTGPNTGELFF. CDR3 nucleotides: TGTGCCAGCAAGAGAACAGGGCCGAACACCGGGGAGCTGTTTTTT.

V is TRBV7-2 and J is TRBJ2-5; 14 nucleotides align to TRBD2. The DNA end is a closer match to TRBJ2-7, so the J assignment may be wrong. The CDR3 loop spans 19 amino acids. Germline CDR1 and CDR2: SGHTA and FQGNSA. The CDR3 reads CASSFTGLAGETRWYEQYF. CDR3 DNA: TGTGCCAGCAGCTTTACGGGACTAGCGGGAGAGACCAGGTGGTACGAGCAGTACTTC.

The chain combines TRBV5-5 with TRBJ2-7; weak D call: TRBD1 (5 bases). With 4 bases removed from V and 2 bases from J, the gap between germline ends came to 10 bases. Per germline, CDR1 SGHKS and CDR2 YYEKEE (reference sequence). The CDR3 extends over 13 amino acids. CDR3 residues: CASSKTATYEQYF. The CDR3 region has the DNA TGTGCCAGCAGCAAGACAGCTACCTACGAGCAGTACTTC.

The gene calls are TRBV5-1 and TRBJ2-3; 10 bases agree with TRBD2. The CDR3 is made up of 17 amino acids. Trimming cost V 1 base and J 1 base; bases outside gene matches: 6. Germline CDR1 SGHRS, CDR2 YFSETQ. CDR3 protein: CASSLRSLAGRTDTQYF. CDR3 in DNA: TGCGCCAGCAGCTTGAGGTCACTAGCGGGGCGCACAGATACGCAGTATTTT.

The rearrangement links TRBV5-4 to TRBJ2-1, with 8 nucleotides matching TRBD2. This CDR3 comprises 17 residues. Germline CDR1 is SGHNT and CDR2 is YYREEE (reference sequence). The junction had 13 bases not matched to a gene; V was cut back by 3 bases and J by 5 bases. CDR3: CASSSHQKAGANNEQFF. The CDR3 DNA is TGTGCCAGCAGCTCCCATCAAAAAGCGGGAGCTAACAATGAGCAGTTCTTC.

The chain recombines TRBV5-6 with TRBJ2-5, with D possibly being TRBD2 (7 bases). The DNA end lines up better with TRBJ2-7; the J call may be wrong. Germline-derived CDR1 and CDR2 are SGHDT and YYEEEE. The CDR3 consists of 14 residues. The CDR3 reads CASSHRGGVYEQYF. For the CDR3, the DNA is TGTGCCAGCAGCCATAGGGGGGGGGTCTACGAGCAGTACTTC.

This clone was observed a few times. The CDR3 protein is CASSQDWGVEQYF. The CDR3 nucleotides read TGCGCCAGCAGCCAAGATTGGGGGGTCGAGCAGTACTTC. The chain uses TRBV4-3 and TRBJ2-7; a weak D match, TRBD2 (6 bases). The germline V and J ends were trimmed by 0 bases and 6 bases, with 9 bases remaining between them. This CDR3 has 13 residues. Germline V gene lookup returns CDR1 LGHNA and CDR2 YSLEER.

The chain joins TRBV28 to TRBJ2-7; TRBD1 matches 7 bases. The CDR3 runs 15 residues. Germline CDR1 MDHEN, CDR2 SYDVKM. The trim removed 1 base at V and 7 bases at J, leaving 10 bases unmatched. The CDR3 spells CASSLSGTAYREQYF. For the CDR3, the DNA is TGTGCCAGCAGTTTATCCGGGACAGCCTACCGGGAGCAGTACTTC.

This chain uses TRBV5-6 with TRBJ2-3; possibly TRBD2 for D (5 bases). The germline V and J ends were trimmed by 6 bases and 4 bases, with 18 bases remaining between them. CDR3 length equals 15 residues. CDR1 is SGHDT and CDR2 is YYEEEE in the germline V gene. CDR3 residues: CASTLVDFPPDTQYF. The DNA for the CDR3 is TGTGCCAGCACCCTCGTGGACTTCCCTCCAGATACGCAGTATTTT.

The chain uses TRBV10-3 and TRBJ1-4; D remains unclear. Trimming cost V 2 bases and J 1 base, with 14 bases left between them. The CDR3 contains 17 residues. CDR1 ENHRY and CDR2 SYGVKD come from the germline V gene. Here the CDR3 reads CAISEGAGFLTNEKLFF. For the CDR3, the DNA is TGTGCCATCAGTGAGGGCGCGGGGTTTTTAACTAATGAAAAACTGTTTTTT.

The gene calls are TRBV14 and TRBJ1-1, with D perhaps TRBD1 (6 bases). Germline V gives CDR1 SGHDN, CDR2 FVKESK. The V and J ends lost 1 base and 9 bases respectively, with 18 bases between them. The CDR3 has 15 amino acids. The CDR3 DNA reads as TGTGCCAGCAGCCAAGGGGGCAGGGGCCCACGGCAAGCTTTCTTT. Translated: CASSQGGRGPRQAFF.

This chain links TRBV5-1 with TRBJ2-1, with 8 bases fitting TRBD2. Germline-derived CDR1 and CDR2 are SGHRS and YFSETQ. The CDR3 has 14 amino acids. J gave up 6 bases and V 1 base, and 3 bases lay outside the gene matches. This CDR3 reads CASSLLAGGNEQFF. CDR3 sequence (DNA): TGCGCCAGCAGCTTGCTAGCGGGTGGCAATGAGCAGTTCTTC. The variable domain in full, with the rest retrieved from reference TRBV5-1 and TRBJ2-1, is KAGVTQTPRYLIKTRGQQVTLSCSPISGHRSVSWYQQTPGQGLQFLFEYFSETQRNKGNFPGRFSGRQFSNSRSEMNVSTLELGDSALYLCASSLLAGGNEQFFGPGTRLTVL.

The chain has TRBV10-2 and TRBJ2-7, with 10 positions matching TRBD1. The CDR3 covers 15 residues. Germline V gene data show CDR1 as WSHSY and CDR2 as SAAADI. The J segment lost 4 bases and the V segment lost 4 bases, leaving 7 bases of the junction unmatched. The CDR3 nucleotides are TGCGCCAGCAGTGGATTGACAGGGGGCACGTACGAGCAGTACTTC. Its translation: CASSGLTGGTYEQYF.

This sequence joins TRBV18 and TRBJ1-6; TRBD1 might be the D (5 bases). Trimming cost V 4 bases and J 0 bases, with 22 bases left between them. The CDR3 has 20 amino acids. Germline V CDR1 and CDR2: KGHSH, LQKENI. The CDR3 sequence is CASSRSRIAVGDSYNSPLHF. CDR3 nucleotides: TGTGCCAGCTCACGAAGCCGAATCGCCGTAGGGGACTCCTATAATTCACCCCTCCACTTT.

A few counts support this clone. J is TRBJ1-1 and V is TRBV4-2, with 7 bases that match TRBD1. V shed 1 base and J 4 bases; nucleotides not matched to a gene: 9. The CDR3 has 16 amino acids. From germline, CDR1 is LGHNA and CDR2 YNFKEQ. CDR3 amino acids: CASSQGNRQGGTEAFF. In DNA, the CDR3 is TGTGCCAGCAGCCAAGGGAATAGACAGGGAGGCACTGAAGCTTTCTTT.

The chain joins TRBV11-1 to TRBJ2-1; 7 bases agree with TRBD1. This CDR3 contains 16 residues. CDR1 is SGHAT and CDR2 is FQDESV in the germline V gene (reference sequence). J gave up 4 bases and V 3 bases, and 9 bases lay outside the gene matches. For the CDR3, the DNA is TGTGCCAGCAGCTTTGTCGGGACAGCCTTTTACAATGAGCAGTTCTTC. It specifies CASSFVGTAFYNEQFF.

The chain combines TRBV7-9 with TRBJ1-4; the match to TRBD1 covers 9 bases. Germline V gives CDR1 SEHNR, CDR2 FQNEAQ (reference sequence). V lost 5 bases and J lost 5; bases outside the gene matches: 6. The CDR3 sequence is 15 residues long. CDR3 loop: CASSPRDRANEKLFF. DNA of the CDR3: TGTGCCAGCAGCCCCCGGGACAGGGCAAATGAAAAACTGTTTTTT. Full variable domain (remainder filled in from reference TRBV7-9 and TRBJ1-4): DTGVSQNPRHKITKRGQNVTFRCDPISEHNRLYWYRQTLGQGPEFLTYFQNEAQLEKSRLLSDRFSAERPKGSFSTLEIQRTEQGDSAMYLCASSPRDRANEKLFFGSGTQLSVL.

The CDR3 region is CASSQGGQLLFF. CDR3 sequence (DNA): TGTGCCAGCAGCCAAGGGGGACAGCTACTGTTTTTT. The rearrangement uses TRBV7-9 and TRBJ1-4, with 7 bases identical to TRBD1. The CDR3 loop spans 12 amino acids. Germline V CDR1 and CDR2: SEHNR, FQNEAQ (reference sequence). With V trimmed by 5 bases and J by 13 bases, 7 bases remained unmatched.

The genes are TRBV7-2 and TRBJ1-2; no reliable D call. CDR1 and CDR2 from the germline V gene are SGHTA and FQGNSA. The CDR3 is 14 amino acids. V was cut by 1 base and J by 2 bases, with 8 bases left in between. CDR3: CASSLDGGNYGYTF. The CDR3 coding sequence is TGTGCCAGCAGCTTAGATGGCGGGAACTATGGCTACACCTTC.

CDR3 in DNA: TGTGCCAGCAGCTTAACGGGACTAGCGGTAGAGACCCAGTACTTC. It is translated as CASSLTGLAVETQYF. This chain links TRBV7-3 with TRBJ2-5, with 11 bases identical to TRBD2. The CDR3 loop spans 15 amino acids. CDR1 and CDR2 from the germline V gene are SGHTA and FQGTGA. Trimming at V came to 0 bases and at J to 4 bases, leaving 1 base not matched to a gene.

V and J are TRBV14 and TRBJ2-7; D may be TRBD1 (5 bases). Germline lookup yields CDR1 SGHDN and CDR2 FVKESK. Trimming stripped 2 bases from V and 0 bases from J, with 8 bases between. There are 14 residues in the CDR3. The CDR3 region has the DNA TGTGCCAGCAGCCAAAAAGGGGTCTCCTACGAGCAGTACTTC. Its translation: CASSQKGVSYEQYF. The full variable domain, with the rest looked up from reference TRBV14 and TRBJ2-7, is EAGVTQFPSHSVIEKGQTVTLRCDPISGHDNLYWYRRVMGKEIKFLLHFVKESKQDESGMPNNRFLAERTGGTYSTLKVQPAELEDSGVYFCASSQKGVSYEQYFGPGTRLTVT.

This clone occurred once. This chain connects TRBV28 to TRBJ2-4, with D possibly TRBD1 on 5 matching bases. The CDR3 extends over 16 amino acids. V lost 6 bases to trimming and J lost 0 bases, with 15 bases between them. CDR1 is MDHEN and CDR2 is SYDVKM in the germline V gene. CDR3 DNA: TGTGCCAGCAGCGAAAGACAGCCCTTAGCCAAAAACATTCAGTACTTC. This codes for CASSERQPLAKNIQYF. The full variable domain, completed using reference TRBV28 and TRBJ2-4, is DVKVTQSSRYLVKRTGEKVFLECVQDMDHENMFWYRQDPGLGLRLIYFSYDVKMKEKGDIPEGYSVSREKKERFSLILESASTNQTSMYLCASSERQPLAKNIQYFGAGTRLSVL.

The CDR3 sequence: CASSDRGSGKLFF. The CDR3 bases are TGTGCCAGCAGTGATAGGGGATCGGGAAAACTGTTTTTT. The V gene is TRBV6-1, the J gene TRBJ1-4; perhaps TRBD1 as D (5 bases). V gave up 3 bases and J gave up 10 bases, with 12 bases separating them. The CDR3 sequence is 13 residues long. Germline loops: CDR1 MNHNS, CDR2 SASEGT.

The CDR3: CSAHRGQESEAFF. CDR3 DNA sequence: TGCAGCGCCCACAGGGGGCAGGAGAGTGAAGCTTTCTTT. The chain combines TRBV29-1 with TRBJ1-1; the match to TRBD1 covers 9 bases. Germline loops: CDR1 SQVTM, CDR2 ANQGSEA. The CDR3 is 13 amino acids. V trimming: 7 bases; J trimming: 7 bases; junction bases outside the gene matches: 10.

This clone was seen only a few times. This chain joins TRBV28 and TRBJ1-4; TRBD1 matches at 7 bases. The J segment lost 2 bases and the V segment lost 3 bases, leaving 0 bases of the junction unmatched. Per germline, CDR1 MDHEN and CDR2 SYDVKM. CDR3 length equals 14 residues. CDR3 sequence (DNA): TGTGCCAGCAGTTTGACAGGGACTAATGAAAAACTGTTTTTT. It yields the protein CASSLTGTNEKLFF. The full variable domain, with the rest looked up from reference TRBV28 and TRBJ1-4, is DVKVTQSSRYLVKRTGEKVFLECVQDMDHENMFWYRQDPGLGLRLIYFSYDVKMKEKGDIPEGYSVSREKKERFSLILESASTNQTSMYLCASSLTGTNEKLFFGSGTQLSVL.

The chain combines TRBV21-1 with TRBJ1-1. TRBV21-1 is a pseudogene segment. The length of the CDR3 is 11 residues. The CDR3, as DNA: TGTGCCAGCAGCACGGGTCTTGAAGCTTTCTTT. Its translation is CASSTGLEAFF.

This chain links TRBV28 with TRBJ1-5; perhaps TRBD1 as D (5 bases). This CDR3 has 14 amino acids. Germline CDR1 is MDHEN and CDR2 is SYDVKM. Trimming took off 5 bases at V and 4 bases at J, with 12 bases between the two ends. Written as DNA, the CDR3 is TGTGCCAGCAGTCTGGGACTCACTAATCAGCCCCAGCATTTT. This sequence encodes CASSLGLTNQPQHF.

The chain combines TRBV13 with TRBJ2-7; 7 bases are shared with TRBD1. There are 13 residues in the CDR3. V shed 5 bases and J 2 bases; nucleotides not matched to a gene: 3. The germline V gene has CDR1 PRHDT and CDR2 FYEKMQ (reference sequence). CDR3 sequence (DNA): TGTGCCAGCAGCCCCGACAGGGCCTACGAGCAGTACTTC. Translated: CASSPDRAYEQYF.

The chain is built from TRBV7-8 and TRBJ1-5; no firm D call. This CDR3 region has 13 residues. Between the trimmed V and J ends, which lost 1 base and 4 bases, there was a span of 5 bases. The germline V gene has CDR1 SGHVS and CDR2 FQNEAQ. This CDR3 reads CASSLDWNQPQHF. The CDR3 DNA is TGTGCCAGCAGCTTAGACTGGAATCAGCCCCAGCATTTT.

V is TRBV18 and J is TRBJ2-2; D not certain. Trimming stripped 6 bases from V and 0 bases from J, with 17 bases between. Germline lookup yields CDR1 KGHSH and CDR2 LQKENI. This CDR3 has 17 residues. CDR3 sequence reads: CASSPKSRNPNTGELFF. In DNA, the CDR3 is TGTGCCAGCTCCCCGAAATCCAGAAACCCGAACACCGGGGAGCTGTTTTTT.